This TCR beta chain was sequenced in a study of blood T cell repertoires in COVID-19. Study in general: Samples representing acute and convalescent COVID-19 were sourced from the United States, Italy and Spain.

TCRdb's copy holds only in-frame clones and misses some; the assay was immunoSEQ multiplex PCR. The repertoire consists of 270,000 or so clones, with around 88% occurring once and the leading ten covering around 1.3%. Those enrolled, adults aged roughly 18 to 100 years, came from 25 or so US areas. Participants reported their clinical history, and cohort assignment relied on those reports. This clone was detected a few times. The germline V gene has CDR1 KGHSH and CDR2 LQKENI. V shed 3 bases and J shed 8 bases, with 14 bases lying between them. The CDR3 length is 14 residues. The V gene is TRBV18, the J gene TRBJ2-1; perhaps TRBD2 as D (6 bases). Sequencing was carried out using PBMCs or T cells enriched from blood (not recorded which). This receptor was identified in a woman aged 35 to 49 with acute COVID-19. In nucleotides, the CDR3 is TGTGCCAGCTCACCGACAGCACTAGCATATGAGCAGTTCTTC. Its translation: CASSPTALAYEQFF.